Shown below are 27 T cell receptor beta chains from a single sample sequenced in a study of T cell repertoires in cytomegalovirus infection. TCRdb ran MiXCR on the reads and lists one entry per CDR3 protein. There are more than 150,000 distinct CDR3 sequences in the sample; roughly 19% occur only once, and 2.5% to 3% lies in the top ten. The sample consisted of PBMCs. The receptors originated from a human donor in good health (CMV status not recorded). Some clones in this sample may be carry-over from other donors' samples.

This rearrangement joins TRBV10-3 to TRBJ1-1; D is uncertain. Deletions cut 2 bases from V and 1 base from J, with 11 bases between. Per the germline V gene, CDR1 is ENHRY and CDR2 is SYGVKD. This CDR3 is 15 amino acids long. The CDR3 region has the DNA TGTGCCATCAGTGAGCAAGTTCTGGGGAACACTGAAGCTTTCTTT. This codes for CAISEQVLGNTEAFF.

This clonotype was observed a handful of times. The rearrangement uses TRBV11-3 and TRBJ2-7; D perhaps matches TRBD1 (6 bases). V dropped 4 bases and J dropped 6 bases, with 13 bases sitting between them. Per the germline V gene, CDR1 is SGHNT and CDR2 is YENEEA. The CDR3 totals 13 residues. CDR3 coding DNA: TGTGCCAGCAGCTGGACAGCAGGCAGCGAGCAGTACTTC. It is translated as CASSWTAGSEQYF.

The DNA of the CDR3 is TGCAGTGCTCCTAAGAGCGGGAGGCCCTACAATGAGCAGTTCTTC. It codes for CSAPKSGRPYNEQFF. This chain joins TRBV20-1 and TRBJ2-1, with TRBD2 matching 9 bases. Germline V lookup: CDR1 DFQATT, CDR2 SNEGSKA (reference sequence). Germline trimming cut 5 bases from V and 2 bases from J; bases unmatched to any gene: 7. The CDR3 covers 15 residues.

V gene TRBV4-1 combines with J gene TRBJ2-1, with 11 nucleotides matching TRBD2. CDR1 MGHRA and CDR2 YSYEKL come from the germline V gene. J was trimmed by 2 bases and V by 3 bases; bases with no gene match: 12. This CDR3 spans 19 amino acids. The CDR3 bases are TGCGCCAGCAGCCACCGAGGACTAGCGGGCTTGGTAACCTACAATGAGCAGTTCTTC. This encodes CASSHRGLAGLVTYNEQFF.

V is TRBV20-1 and J is TRBJ2-7, with 8 positions matching TRBD1. The CDR3 extends over 14 amino acids. CDR1 DFQATT and CDR2 SNEGSKA come from the germline V gene (reference sequence). The ends lost 0 bases at V and 4 bases at J; junction bases unmatched: 5. The CDR3: CSARDGNRGYEQYF. In DNA, the CDR3 is TGCAGTGCTAGAGATGGTAACAGGGGGTACGAGCAGTACTTC.

This clonotype has a count of ten or more. V and J are TRBV7-2 and TRBJ2-1, with D perhaps TRBD2 (5 bases). V was shortened by 0 bases and J by 12 bases, with 24 bases between the two germline ends. The CDR3 sequence is 17 residues long. Germline assignment: CDR1 SGHTA and CDR2 FQGNSA. CDR3 residues: CASSLALGLALEKGQFF. The CDR3, as DNA: TGTGCCAGCAGCTTAGCGCTGGGCCTAGCCCTAGAAAAGGGGCAGTTCTTC.

V usage is TRBV7-9 and J usage is TRBJ2-7; TRBD2 aligns across 9 bases. V was clipped by 5 bases and J by 4 bases; unmatched bases: 9. This CDR3 contains 15 residues. The germline CDR1 and CDR2 sequences are SEHNR and FQNEAQ (reference sequence). The chain's CDR3 is CASSPGGRGLYEQYF. The CDR3 DNA reads TGTGCCAGCAGCCCGGGCGGGAGGGGGCTTTACGAGCAGTACTTC.

The chain uses TRBV28 and TRBJ2-2; 12 bases match TRBD2. The trim removed 4 bases at V and 3 bases at J, leaving 6 bases unmatched. The CDR3 is 17 residues long. Germline CDR1 reads MDHEN; CDR2 reads SYDVKM. The CDR3 bases are TGTGCCAGCAGTTCGCGACTAGCGGGAGTGTACACCGGGGAGCTGTTTTTT. It is translated as CASSSRLAGVYTGELFF.

V usage is TRBV12-5 and J usage is TRBJ1-1, with D perhaps matching TRBD1 (6 bases). The CDR3 sequence is 12 residues long. V dropped 9 bases and J dropped 6 bases, with 14 bases sitting between them. Per the germline V gene, CDR1 is LGHNT and CDR2 is FRNRAP. The CDR3, as DNA: TGTGCTAGCGGGGGGGCATGGTCTGAAGCTTTCTTT. It codes for CASGGAWSEAFF.

The J gene is TRBJ2-7, the V gene TRBV7-9, with a possible D match to TRBD2 (6 bases). Germline V gives CDR1 SEHNR, CDR2 FQNEAQ (reference sequence). V was clipped by 5 bases and J by 3 bases, with 17 bases between them. The CDR3 length is 15 residues. This CDR3 reads CASSTGGHGLYEQYF. CDR3 DNA sequence: TGTGCCAGCAGCACAGGAGGGCACGGCCTCTACGAGCAGTACTTC.

This clonotype was detected only a few times. The chain uses TRBV11-3 and TRBJ2-5, with D tentatively TRBD2 (5 bases). This CDR3 is 14 amino acids long. Germline V gene lookup returns CDR1 SGHNT and CDR2 YENEEA. Trimming left V 5 bases short and J 4 bases short, with 14 bases between. CDR3 loop: CASSSRPGGETQYF. CDR3 bases: TGTGCCAGCAGCAGCCGACCCGGAGGAGAGACCCAGTACTTC. The variable domain in full, with the rest retrieved from reference TRBV11-3 and TRBJ2-5, is EAGVVQSPRYKIIEKKQPVAFWCNPISGHNTLYWYLQNLGQGPELLIRYENEEAVDDSQLPKDRFSAERLKGVDSTLKIQPAELGDSAVYLCASSSRPGGETQYFGPGTRLLVL.

The chain carries TRBV28 and TRBJ2-3, with D perhaps TRBD1 or TRBD2 (5 bases each). This CDR3 comprises 14 residues. Per germline, CDR1 MDHEN and CDR2 SYDVKM. V shed 7 bases and J shed 1 base, with 12 bases lying between them. The CDR3 sequence is CASKLRGGTDTQYF. The CDR3 DNA reads TGTGCCAGCAAATTGAGGGGCGGCACAGATACGCAGTATTTT.

This clonotype has a count of ten or more. This chain uses TRBV7-8 with TRBJ1-6; D is unclear. V gave up 5 bases and J gave up 7 bases, with 18 bases separating them. The germline CDR1 and CDR2 sequences are SGHVS and FQNEAQ. The CDR3 has 16 amino acids. The CDR3: CASSPRAGVQNSPLHF. In DNA form, the CDR3 reads TGTGCCAGCAGCCCGCGGGCCGGGGTGCAGAATTCACCCCTCCACTTT.

The chain has TRBV4-3 and TRBJ2-2; TRBD2 agrees at 10 bases. This CDR3 is 20 amino acids long. With 0 bases clipped from V and 4 bases from J, the junction kept 14 bases outside the gene matches. Germline V gives CDR1 LGHNA, CDR2 YSLEER. CDR3 loop: CASSQDPPRTAGGRTGELFF. CDR3 nucleotide sequence: TGCGCCAGCAGCCAAGACCCCCCTAGAACAGCGGGAGGGCGCACCGGGGAGCTGTTTTTT.

The table lists this clonotype with a few counts. This chain connects TRBV4-1 to TRBJ2-1; 8 bases align to TRBD2. Germline values: CDR1 MGHRA, CDR2 YSYEKL. CDR3 length: 16 residues. After removal of 0 bases from V and 7 bases from J, the junction contained 8 bases not matched to a gene. The CDR3 DNA reads as TGCGCCAGCAGCCAAGATCAGGGGACTAGGGGAAATGAGCAGTTCTTC. This translates into CASSQDQGTRGNEQFF.

This clonotype was seen many times. The J gene is TRBJ2-5, the V gene TRBV7-9, with 8 positions matching TRBD1. Germline values: CDR1 SEHNR, CDR2 FQNEAQ (reference sequence). The CDR3 runs to 15 residues. J lost 3 bases, V lost 5 bases, and 8 bases had no gene match. The CDR3 loop reads CASSLLGQVKETQYF. The CDR3 DNA follows: TGTGCCAGCAGCCTCCTGGGACAGGTGAAAGAGACCCAGTACTTC.

This clonotype was detected many times. The genes are TRBV7-2 and TRBJ2-3, with D possibly matching TRBD2 (6 bases). V dropped 9 bases and J dropped 2 bases, with 15 bases sitting between them. CDR1 and CDR2 from the germline V gene are SGHTA and FQGNSA. CDR3 size: 14 residues. The CDR3 here is CASTRELYTDTQYF. CDR3 sequence (DNA): TGTGCCAGTACTCGGGAGTTATACACAGATACGCAGTATTTT.

This clonotype was seen repeatedly, ten times or more. The chain joins TRBV5-4 to TRBJ2-1; 7 bases map to TRBD1. V gave up 4 bases and J gave up 2 bases; unmatched junction bases: 9. Germline V gene sequence: CDR1 SGHNT, CDR2 YYREEE (reference sequence). The CDR3 extends over 16 amino acids. The CDR3 DNA reads TGTGCCAGCAGCGACTTAGACAGGGAGACCTACAATGAGCAGTTCTTC. Residues: CASSDLDRETYNEQFF.

This clonotype came up a few times. V and J are TRBV5-1 and TRBJ2-7, with D perhaps matching TRBD2 (6 bases). Deletions cut 4 bases from V and 6 bases from J, with 14 bases between. CDR1 is SGHRS and CDR2 is YFSETQ in the germline V gene. The CDR3 runs 13 residues. DNA for the CDR3: TGCGCCAGCAGCCTGGGGACTTTCGCCGAGCAGTACTTC. This codes for CASSLGTFAEQYF.

The genes are TRBV12-5 and TRBJ2-2; 10 positions agree with TRBD2. The germline V gene has CDR1 LGHNT and CDR2 FRNRAP. V lost 4 bases to trimming and J lost 2 bases; unmatched junction nucleotides: 10. This CDR3 is 18 amino acids long. CDR3 residues: CASGSPSTSGLNTGELFF. The CDR3 region has the DNA TGTGCTAGTGGTTCCCCCTCGACTAGCGGGCTTAACACCGGGGAGCTGTTTTTT.

This clonotype was seen only a few times. V and J are TRBV15 and TRBJ1-3; D not certain. Trimming took off 5 bases at V and 3 bases at J, with 8 bases between the two ends. CDR3 length: 13 amino acids. The germline V gene encodes CDR1 LNHNV and CDR2 YYDKDF (reference sequence). The CDR3 region has the DNA TGTGCCACCAGCCCGGCGGATGGAAACACCATATATTTT. Amino acid sequence: CATSPADGNTIYF.

This clonotype was detected only a few times. The chain couples TRBV10-3 to TRBJ2-7; 9 bases align to TRBD2. The germline CDR1 and CDR2 sequences are ENHRY and SYGVKD. V gave up 2 bases and J gave up 7 bases; unmatched junction bases: 6. The CDR3 sequence is 14 residues long. CDR3 sequence (DNA): TGTGCCATCAGTGAGGCTAGCGGGGTCTTGGAGCAGTACTTC. Its protein product is CAISEASGVLEQYF.

This chain links TRBV4-3 with TRBJ2-2; unclear D gene. Trimming pared 4 bases from V and 0 bases from J, leaving 9 bases between. This CDR3 comprises 15 residues. Germline values: CDR1 LGHNA, CDR2 YSLEER. The CDR3 DNA is TGCGCCAGCAGCCTAGAATCTCCGAACACCGGGGAGCTGTTTTTT. Amino acid sequence: CASSLESPNTGELFF.

V and J are TRBV12-3 or TRBV12-4 and TRBJ2-1; D is uncertain. This CDR3 contains 15 residues. Trimming shortened V by 5 bases and J by 5 bases, and 16 bases separated the two germline ends. CDR3 residues: CASSPIPSGHNEQFF. The CDR3 DNA reads as TGTGCCAGCAGTCCTATCCCGTCAGGCCACAATGAGCAGTTCTTC.

The V call is TRBV6-2 or TRBV6-3, the J call TRBJ2-7; D unresolved. Germline assignment: CDR1 MNHEY and CDR2 SVGEGT. Between the trimmed V and J ends, which lost 6 bases and 0 bases, there was a span of 18 bases. This CDR3 is 16 amino acids long. Here the CDR3 reads CASSPATTGNSYEQYF. CDR3 DNA sequence: TGTGCCAGCAGCCCTGCCACGACCGGAAACTCCTACGAGCAGTACTTC.

This clonotype was counted at least ten times. V is TRBV6-2 or TRBV6-3 and J is TRBJ2-1; 9 bases fit TRBD2. Germline assignment: CDR1 MNHEY and CDR2 SVGEGT. The CDR3 has 15 amino acids. V was clipped by 5 bases and J by 6 bases; unmatched bases: 8. CDR3 nucleotide sequence: TGTGCCAGCAGTCCCGGGGGCGGGAGGGCCAATGAGCAGTTCTTC. It is translated as CASSPGGGRANEQFF.

In this sample, this clonotype turned up a few times. The chain recombines TRBV12-5 with TRBJ2-3; 9 bases agree with TRBD2. From germline, CDR1 is LGHNT and CDR2 FRNRAP. V shed 6 bases, J shed 5 bases, and the junction held 6 bases outside the gene matches. This CDR3 contains 14 residues. The CDR3 nucleotides are TGTGCTAGTGGGCAAGCGGGAGGTGGAGATACGCAGTATTTT. Its translation is CASGQAGGGDTQYF.